Listed here are 29 T cell receptor beta chains from one sample, sequenced in a study of blood T cell repertoires in COVID-19. The assay was immunoSEQ multiplex PCR, and TCRdb's table has in-frame clones only and misses some. Counted here are about 110,000 clones, just over 70% occurring once; the ten biggest clones make up more than 0.65%. Specimen: peripheral blood. The receptor set was obtained from a human donor with acute or convalescent COVID-19. The donor label of this sample is uncertain.

This sequence joins TRBV5-4 and TRBJ2-1, with TRBD1 as a possible D gene (6 bases). V was cut by 4 bases and J by 9 bases, with 14 bases left in between. The CDR3 extends over 13 amino acids. In germline, CDR1 is SGHNT, CDR2 YYREEE (reference sequence). For the CDR3, the DNA is TGTGCCAGCAGCCTGGTGGGGGCCAGTGAGCAGTTCTTC. It encodes CASSLVGASEQFF. The full variable domain, in which reference TRBV5-4 and TRBJ2-1 provide the parts outside the CDR3, is ETGVTQSPTHLIKTRGQQVTLRCSSQSGHNTVSWYQQALGQGPQFIFQYYREEENGRGNFPPRFSGLQFPNYSSELNVNALELDDSALYLCASSLVGASEQFFGPGTRLTVL.

The chain carries TRBV7-9 and TRBJ2-1; possibly TRBD2 for D (6 bases). The CDR3 runs to 14 residues. Germline assignment: CDR1 SEHNR and CDR2 FQNEAQ (reference sequence). The V end was cut by 1 base, the J end by 9 bases, with 13 bases between. The CDR3 protein is CASSLGGVVGEQFF. The CDR3 DNA is TGTGCCAGCAGCTTAGGCGGGGTCGTCGGTGAGCAGTTCTTC.

The chain recombines TRBV9 with TRBJ2-3, with TRBD2 matching over 13 bases. The CDR3 is made up of 17 amino acids. J lost 3 bases, V lost 0 bases, and 4 bases had no gene match. CDR1 and CDR2 (germline): SGDLS, YYNGEE. The DNA of the CDR3 is TGTGCCAGCAGCGTAGGACTAGCGGGGGGTCGGACAGATACGCAGTATTTT. Its translation is CASSVGLAGGRTDTQYF.

V gene TRBV3-1 (or the pseudogene TRBV3-2) combines with J gene TRBJ2-7, with TRBD1 matching over 10 bases. The trim removed 3 bases at V and 4 bases at J, leaving 3 bases unmatched. The CDR3 is 14 amino acids. Germline CDR1 and CDR2: LGHDT and YNNKEL (reference sequence). CDR3 sequence reads: CASSQGDRGYEQYF. DNA for the CDR3: TGTGCCAGCAGCCAGGGGGACAGGGGTTACGAGCAGTACTTC.

The chain uses TRBV4-2 and TRBJ1-1, with D unclear. The V end was cut by 0 bases, the J end by 6 bases, with 11 bases between. Germline V lookup: CDR1 LGHNA, CDR2 YNFKEQ. This CDR3 is built from 14 residues. The DNA of the CDR3 is TGTGCCAGCAGCCAAGATGGGGAGCGTCCTGAAGCTTTCTTT. Its translation: CASSQDGERPEAFF.

V gene TRBV4-2 combines with J gene TRBJ2-2; no definite D call. Germline CDR1 is LGHNA and CDR2 is YNFKEQ. The CDR3 totals 14 residues. V was shortened by 0 bases and J by 4 bases, with 6 bases between the two germline ends. CDR3 loop: CASSQDSVTGELFF. As DNA, the CDR3 is TGTGCCAGCAGCCAAGATTCCGTCACCGGGGAGCTGTTTTTT.

The rearrangement links TRBV5-4 to TRBJ2-3; D possibly corresponds to TRBD2 (6 bases). The CDR3 sequence is 13 residues long. Germline values: CDR1 SGHNT, CDR2 YYREEE (reference sequence). The V gene lost 0 bases and the J gene lost 6 bases, with 8 bases spanning the gap. The CDR3 spells CASSLVGGDTQYF. The CDR3 nucleotides read TGTGCCAGCAGCTTGGTTGGGGGGGATACGCAGTATTTT.

This clone was counted between two and nine times. The chain combines TRBV19 with TRBJ1-2; TRBD1 matches 8 bases. This CDR3 has 14 residues. The germline CDR1 and CDR2 sequences are LNHDA and SQIVND (reference sequence). V lost 5 bases to trimming and J lost 4 bases; unmatched junction nucleotides: 6. CDR3 sequence: CASSWAQGGYGYTF. CDR3 nucleotide sequence: TGTGCCAGTAGTTGGGCACAGGGGGGCTATGGCTACACCTTC.

This clone was counted a few times. CDR3 sequence reads: CASSRDTYSNQPQHF. The CDR3 DNA reads TGTGCCAGTAGTCGGGACACCTATAGCAATCAGCCCCAGCATTTT. The V and J genes are TRBV19 and TRBJ1-5, with D possibly matching TRBD1 (6 bases). The CDR3 extends over 15 amino acids. The germline V and J ends were trimmed by 5 bases and 0 bases, with 11 bases remaining between them. Looked up from germline, CDR1 is LNHDA and CDR2 is SQIVND (reference sequence).

This clone has a count of ten or more. The chain is built from TRBV11-3 and TRBJ2-1; 10 nucleotides align to TRBD2. Unmatched junction bases numbered 8, after V lost 5 bases and J lost 4 bases. Germline loops: CDR1 SGHNT, CDR2 YENEEA. This CDR3 spans 16 amino acids. CDR3: CASSRSGLAVYNEQFF. The CDR3 nucleotides are TGTGCCAGCAGCCGCTCAGGACTAGCGGTTTACAATGAGCAGTTCTTC.

The genes are TRBV19 and TRBJ1-6; D possibly corresponds to TRBD1 (5 bases). The CDR3 has 14 amino acids. Germline CDR1 LNHDA, CDR2 SQIVND (reference sequence). Trimming removed 4 bases at V and 9 bases at J, with 13 bases between. The CDR3 loop is CASSTGGVASPLHF. The CDR3 region has the DNA TGTGCCAGTAGTACCGGGGGGGTGGCTTCACCCCTCCACTTT.

The V gene is TRBV15, the J gene TRBJ2-2, with TRBD2 matching 11 bases. Germline assignment: CDR1 LNHNV and CDR2 YYDKDF (reference sequence). CDR3 length: 15 amino acids. The V gene end was trimmed by 0 bases and the J gene end by 7 bases; junction bases not matched to a gene: 1. The CDR3 DNA reads TGTGCCACCAGCAGAGATCTAGCGGGGGGCGGGGAGCTGTTTTTT. This sequence encodes CATSRDLAGGGELFF.

This chain joins TRBV11-2 and TRBJ2-3, with TRBD1 identical over 7 bases. After removal of 1 base from V and 4 bases from J, the junction contained 2 bases not matched to a gene. In germline, CDR1 is SGHAT, CDR2 FQNNGV. CDR3 length: 14 amino acids. The DNA of the CDR3 is TGTGCCAGCAGCTTAGTTCAGGGGGCAGATACGCAGTATTTT. It encodes CASSLVQGADTQYF.

In regard to this clone: The germline gene is not matched at one end of the junction; a read error may be the cause. The chain employs TRBV2 and TRBJ2-4; 8 bases are shared with TRBD2. The CDR3 totals 13 residues. Germline assignment: CDR1 SNHLY and CDR2 FYNNEI. CDR3 nucleotide sequence: TGTGCCAGCAGTGAGCATAGACGGGGGGGAGAAAACTTC. This gives the protein CASSEHRRGGENF.

The chain has TRBV29-1 and TRBJ1-1; perhaps TRBD1 as D (6 bases). V was trimmed by 7 bases and J by 2 bases, leaving 17 bases between them. Germline CDR1 reads SQVTM; CDR2 reads ANQGSEA. The CDR3 is 14 residues long. The CDR3 protein is CSAEVGAGNTEAFF. For the CDR3, the DNA is TGCAGCGCCGAGGTGGGGGCAGGTAACACTGAAGCTTTCTTT.

CDR3 region: CASRGHEKLFF. DNA for the CDR3: TGTGCCAGTAGGGGTCATGAAAAACTGTTTTTT. V gene TRBV6-5 combines with J gene TRBJ1-4, with D tentatively TRBD1 (5 bases). This CDR3 comprises 11 residues. The V gene's germline CDR1 is MNHEY and CDR2 SVGAGI. The V gene lost 9 bases and the J gene lost 6 bases, with 8 bases spanning the gap.

V gene TRBV6-5 combines with J gene TRBJ2-1; a possible D gene is TRBD2 (5 bases). This CDR3 comprises 14 residues. Deletions cut 6 bases from V and 7 bases from J, with 16 bases between. Germline V gives CDR1 MNHEY, CDR2 SVGAGI. CDR3 protein: CASSSFGEWNEQFF. DNA for the CDR3: TGTGCCAGCAGCTCCTTCGGGGAGTGGAATGAGCAGTTCTTC.

The genes are TRBV19 and TRBJ1-1; D gene ambiguous. Germline lookup yields CDR1 LNHDA and CDR2 SQIVND (reference sequence). The V end was cut by 3 bases, the J end by 5 bases, with 10 bases between. The CDR3 sequence is 13 residues long. CDR3 protein: CASSMRRETEAFF. In nucleotides, the CDR3 is TGTGCCAGTAGTATGAGGAGGGAAACTGAAGCTTTCTTT.

The chain employs TRBV7-9 and TRBJ2-1; 11 bases fit TRBD1. V shed 5 bases and J 5 bases; nucleotides not matched to a gene: 5. The V gene's germline CDR1 is SEHNR and CDR2 FQNEAQ (reference sequence). There are 15 residues in the CDR3. Here the CDR3 reads CASSQGQGDHNEQFF. The CDR3 DNA sequence: TGTGCCAGCAGCCAGGGACAGGGGGATCACAATGAGCAGTTCTTC. Full variable domain (rest looked up from reference TRBV7-9 and TRBJ2-1): DTGVSQNPRHKITKRGQNVTFRCDPISEHNRLYWYRQTLGQGPEFLTYFQNEAQLEKSRLLSDRFSAERPKGSFSTLEIQRTEQGDSAMYLCASSQGQGDHNEQFFGPGTRLTVL.

The genes are TRBV5-4 and TRBJ1-2, with D maybe TRBD1 (5 bases). Trimming removed 0 bases from V and 5 bases from J, with 8 bases in between. This CDR3 has 13 residues. CDR1 SGHNT and CDR2 YYREEE come from the germline V gene (reference sequence). CDR3 region: CASSLERGYGYTF. CDR3 coding DNA: TGTGCCAGCAGCTTGGAACGGGGGTATGGCTACACCTTC.

CDR3 region: CASSYSRGGGTGELFF. In DNA form, the CDR3 reads TGTGCCAGCAGTTACTCGAGAGGGGGGGGCACCGGGGAGCTGTTTTTT. The V call is TRBV6-5, the J call TRBJ2-2; D possibly corresponds to TRBD2 (7 bases). The CDR3 loop spans 16 amino acids. Germline CDR1 is MNHEY and CDR2 is SVGAGI. The germline V and J ends were trimmed by 0 bases and 4 bases, with 12 bases remaining between them.

The chain employs TRBV19 and TRBJ1-5; the match to TRBD1 covers 7 bases. The CDR3 spans 17 residues. After removal of 4 bases from V and 0 bases from J, the junction contained 9 bases not matched to a gene. The germline V gene encodes CDR1 LNHDA and CDR2 SQIVND (reference sequence). The CDR3: CASSTTHGQVSNQPQHF. The CDR3 bases are TGTGCCAGTAGTACGACCCATGGACAGGTTAGCAATCAGCCCCAGCATTTT. Drawing the rest from reference TRBV19 and TRBJ1-5, the complete variable domain is DGGITQSPKYLFRKEGQNVTLSCEQNLNHDAMYWYRQDPGQGLRLIYYSQIVNDFQKGDIAEGYSVSREKKESFPLTVTSAQKNPTAFYLCASSTTHGQVSNQPQHFGDGTRLSIL.

This chain connects TRBV11-2 to TRBJ2-5; 9 nucleotides match TRBD1. V was clipped by 3 bases and J by 2 bases; unmatched bases: 7. The CDR3 runs to 16 residues. CDR1 and CDR2 (germline): SGHAT, FQNNGV. CDR3 in DNA: TGTGCCAGCAGCTTGCGTAGTGGGACAGGGCAAGAGACCCAGTACTTC. Its translation is CASSLRSGTGQETQYF.

V and J are TRBV3-1 (or the pseudogene TRBV3-2) and TRBJ2-7, with TRBD1 matching over 7 bases. In germline, CDR1 is LGHDT, CDR2 YNNKEL (reference sequence). The J segment lost 3 bases and the V segment lost 7 bases, leaving 9 bases of the junction unmatched. This CDR3 has 14 residues. CDR3 bases: TGTGCCAGCACCGAGGACAGGAGCTTCTACGAGCAGTACTTC. Translation gives CASTEDRSFYEQYF.

J is TRBJ2-7 and V is TRBV6-1; D perhaps matches TRBD1 (5 bases). V was cut by 3 bases and J by 0 bases, with 18 bases left in between. CDR3 size: 17 residues. Germline CDR1 MNHNS, CDR2 SASEGT. The CDR3 here is CASSERDRAWSSYEQYF. The CDR3 DNA reads TGTGCCAGCAGTGAGAGAGACAGAGCCTGGAGCTCCTACGAGCAGTACTTC.

J is TRBJ2-1 and V is TRBV5-1; 11 nucleotides line up with TRBD2. The length of the CDR3 is 16 residues. Trimming at V came to 0 bases and at J to 4 bases, leaving 3 bases not matched to a gene. From germline, CDR1 is SGHRS and CDR2 YFSETQ. CDR3 DNA sequence: TGCGCCAGCAGCTTGGGACTAGCGGGAATTTACAATGAGCAGTTCTTC. It translates to CASSLGLAGIYNEQFF.

This sequence joins TRBV5-8 and TRBJ1-5, with 10 bases that match TRBD1. The CDR3 is 15 amino acids. Germline loops: CDR1 SGHTS, CDR2 YDEGEE. With 4 bases clipped from V and 5 bases from J, the junction kept 6 bases outside the gene matches. CDR3 loop: CASSRTGTGDQPQHF. DNA for the CDR3: TGTGCCAGCAGCCGGACCGGGACAGGGGATCAGCCCCAGCATTTT. The variable domain in full, completed from reference TRBV5-8 and TRBJ1-5, reads EAGVTQSPTHLIKTRGQQATLRCSPISGHTSVYWYQQALGLGLQFLLWYDEGEERNRGNFPPRFSGRQFPNYSSELNVNALELEDSALYLCASSRTGTGDQPQHFGDGTRLSIL.

This clone has more than one count but fewer than ten. Other DNA sequences in this specimen translate into the identical CDR3. The V call is TRBV7-9, the J call TRBJ2-2; possibly TRBD1 for D (6 bases). The CDR3 runs 15 residues. In germline, CDR1 is SEHNR, CDR2 FQNEAQ (reference sequence). V gave up 4 bases and J gave up 1 base, with 10 bases separating them. The CDR3, as DNA: TGTGCCAGCAGCTCAGGGACATTGAACACCGGGGAGCTGTTTTTT. It is translated as CASSSGTLNTGELFF.

The chain employs TRBV14 and TRBJ1-4; D possibly corresponds to TRBD1 (6 bases). Between the trimmed V and J ends, which lost 8 bases and 3 bases, there was a span of 13 bases. This CDR3 comprises 14 residues. The germline gives CDR1 SGHDN, CDR2 FVKESK. DNA of the CDR3: TGTGCCAGCTCGAAGGGGGGGGCTAATGAAAAACTGTTTTTT. Translated: CASSKGGANEKLFF.